The rows below give T cell receptor beta chains drawn from one sample of a study of neurological immune-mediated disorders. Via MiXCR, TCRdb re-called the 5' RACE reads, giving one row per CDR3 protein. The sample shows around 30,000 distinct CDR3 sequences, approximately 2.7% of them seen only once. The sequencing input was PBMCs. The receptors were sampled from a woman aged 45-65 years with multiple sclerosis. The CDR3 runs from the conserved cysteine through the conserved F or W. D genes are given only for firm matches. Clone sizes are given selectively: once, few, many, or a class where the clone is expanded.

d_call	clone_size	v_call	j_call	cdr3_aa	cdr3_nt
.	many	TRBV10-3	TRBJ2-1	CAITSSRDGNEQFF	TGTGCCATCACCTCCAGCAGAGACGGGAATGAGCAGTTCTTC
.	medium-sized	TRBV9	TRBJ1-1	CASSVAMNTEAFF	TGTGCCAGCAGCGTAGCGATGAACACTGAAGCTTTCTTT
TRBD2	many	TRBV4-2	TRBJ2-7	CASSQEGLAGGIGYEQYF	TGTGCCAGCAGCCAAGAAGGTCTAGCGGGAGGGATTGGCTACGAGCAGTACTTC
.	many	TRBV2	TRBJ2-7	CASSELEGYEQYF	TGTGCCAGCAGTGAATTGGAGGGATACGAGCAGTACTTC
TRBD1	many	TRBV7-8	TRBJ1-4	CASSLGDREEEKLFF	TGTGCCAGCAGCTTAGGGGACAGGGAAGAGGAAAAACTGTTTTTT
.	many	TRBV12-3/TRBV12-4	TRBJ2-2	CASSPRNTGELFF	TGTGCCAGCAGCCCTCGGAACACCGGGGAGCTGTTTTTT
.	many	TRBV29-1	TRBJ2-7	CSVEGTGGYEQYF	TGCAGCGTAGAGGGGACTGGGGGCTACGAGCAGTACTTC
TRBD1	many	TRBV29-1	TRBJ2-3	CSVARTGPDTQYF	TGCAGCGTTGCCCGGACAGGTCCAGATACGCAGTATTTT
.	many	TRBV3-1	TRBJ2-7	CASSQDRRSLYF	TGTGCCAGCAGCCAAGACAGACGGAGTTTGTACTTC
.	many	TRBV27	TRBJ2-1	CASRTNGPYNEQFF	TGTGCCAGCCGGACAAACGGTCCCTACAATGAGCAGTTCTTC
.	medium-sized	TRBV20-1	TRBJ2-3	CSARPGEGTDTQYF	TGCAGTGCTAGACCAGGGGAGGGCACAGATACGCAGTATTTT
TRBD2	many	TRBV20-1	TRBJ2-5	CSARTSGSRRETQYF	TGCAGTGCCCGGACTAGCGGGAGTAGAAGAGAGACCCAGTACTTC
TRBD2	many	TRBV5-6	TRBJ2-1	CASSLGLAGNNEQFF	TGTGCCAGCAGCTTGGGTCTAGCGGGCAACAATGAGCAGTTCTTC
.	many	TRBV7-2	TRBJ2-5	CASSLGLETQYF	TGTGCCAGCAGCTTAGGGCTGGAGACCCAGTACTTC
TRBD2	many	TRBV5-1	TRBJ2-7	CASSLEGGVYEQYF	TGCGCCAGCAGCTTGGAGGGAGGGGTGTACGAGCAGTACTTC
TRBD2	many	TRBV10-3	TRBJ2-7	CAIRGLAGNEQYF	TGTGCCATCAGAGGGCTAGCGGGAAACGAGCAGTACTTC
.	many	TRBV5-1	TRBJ2-2	CASSRRSNTGELFF	TGCGCCAGCAGCCGGCGGTCGAACACCGGGGAGCTGTTTTTT
TRBD1	many	TRBV7-9	TRBJ2-2	CASFVWAGGNTGELFF	TGTGCCAGCTTCGTCTGGGCAGGGGGCAACACCGGGGAGCTGTTTTTT
TRBD2	many	TRBV11-1	TRBJ2-7	CASSKTSGRGEQYF	TGTGCCAGCAGCAAGACTAGCGGGAGGGGCGAGCAGTACTTC
.	many	TRBV20-1	TRBJ2-1	CSASSNEQFF	TGCAGTGCTAGCAGTAATGAGCAGTTCTTC
.	many	TRBV2	TRBJ1-1	CASHRLNTEAFF	TGTGCCAGCCATCGGTTGAACACTGAAGCTTTCTTT
TRBD2	many	TRBV5-1	TRBJ2-1	CASSLVRGVEQFF	TGCGCCAGCAGCTTGGTGCGGGGGGTCGAGCAGTTCTTC
.	many	TRBV25-1	TRBJ1-5	CASSETHRNQPQHF	TGTGCCAGCAGTGAAACCCACAGGAATCAGCCCCAGCATTTT
.	many	TRBV21-1	TRBJ2-4	CASSSSRGPGELAKNIQYF	TGTGCCAGCAGCAGCTCAAGGGGCCCAGGAGAACTAGCCAAAAACATTCAGTACTTC
.	many	TRBV6-5	TRBJ2-6	CASSYQPGANVLTF	TGTGCCAGCAGTTACCAGCCTGGGGCCAACGTCCTGACTTTC
TRBD1	many	TRBV7-2	TRBJ1-2	CASSLGTGFDYGYTF	TGTGCCAGCAGCTTAGGGACAGGGTTTGACTATGGCTACACCTTC
TRBD1	medium-sized	TRBV5-1	TRBJ1-4	CASSSGQTSEKLFF	TGCGCCAGCAGCTCGGGACAGACGAGTGAAAAACTGTTTTTT
.	many	TRBV7-2	TRBJ1-1	CASSLDSSDTEAFF	TGTGCCAGCAGCTTAGACAGTTCGGACACTGAAGCTTTCTTT
TRBD1	many	TRBV6-4	TRBJ1-1	CASRGTDMNTEAFF	TGTGCCAGCCGCGGGACAGACATGAACACTGAAGCTTTCTTT
.	many	TRBV5-6	TRBJ1-1	CASSFNLRGEDTEAFF	TGTGCCAGCAGCTTTAATCTTAGGGGGGAGGACACTGAAGCTTTCTTT
.	many	TRBV5-8	TRBJ2-7	CASSLASGLSYEQYF	TGTGCCAGCAGCTTGGCCTCCGGCCTCTCCTACGAGCAGTACTTC
TRBD1	many	TRBV7-6	TRBJ2-7	CASGQGEVYEQYF	TGTGCCAGCGGACAGGGAGAGGTATACGAGCAGTACTTC
TRBD1	.	TRBV10-3	TRBJ2-7	CAISGTGLISGEQYF	TGTGCCATCAGCGGGACAGGGCTCATTTCCGGCGAGCAGTACTTC
TRBD2	many	TRBV20-1	TRBJ2-3	CSARSGSGSTDTQYF	TGCAGTGCTAGGTCCGGTAGCGGGAGCACAGATACGCAGTATTTT
.	many	TRBV14	TRBJ2-7	CASSQDVATSYEQYF	TGTGCCAGCAGCCAAGATGTGGCGACCTCCTACGAGCAGTACTTC
TRBD1	many	TRBV5-4	TRBJ2-7	CASSSGTAPYEQYF	TGTGCCAGCAGCTCAGGGACAGCACCCTACGAGCAGTACTTC
.	few	TRBV11-2	TRBJ2-3	CASGFSFDTQYF	TGTGCCTCTGGGTTCTCGTTCGATACGCAGTATTTT
TRBD1	few	TRBV18	TRBJ2-2	CASQGTANTGELFF	TGTGCCAGCCAAGGGACAGCGAACACCGGGGAGCTGTTTTTT
.	many	TRBV9	TRBJ1-5	CASSADGYSNQPQHF	TGTGCCAGCAGCGCGGACGGCTATAGCAATCAGCCCCAGCATTTT
TRBD1	many	TRBV20-1	TRBJ1-1	CSARTGALKAFF	TGCAGTGCTCGAACAGGGGCCCTAAAAGCTTTCTTT
.	many	TRBV20-1	TRBJ2-1	CSGRQMNEQFF	TGCAGTGGTAGGCAGATGAATGAGCAGTTCTTC
.	many	TRBV5-1	TRBJ1-4	CASSAPEEAAEKLFF	TGCGCCAGCAGCGCCCCCGAGGAGGCGGCTGAAAAACTGTTTTTT
.	few	TRBV20-1	TRBJ2-7	CSASRTADSYEQYF	TGCAGTGCTAGCCGGACAGCGGACTCCTACGAGCAGTACTTC
TRBD1	many	TRBV20-1	TRBJ1-1	CSAPRTGPSTEAFF	TGCAGTGCTCCCAGGACAGGGCCTTCCACTGAAGCTTTCTTT
.	many	TRBV4-2	TRBJ1-6	CASSQGSSYNSPLNF	TGTGCCAGCAGCCAAGGCAGCTCTTATAATTCACCCCTCAACTTT
TRBD2	many	TRBV20-1	TRBJ2-7	CSARSLAGGPYEQYF	TGCAGTGCTAGGTCGCTAGCGGGAGGGCCCTACGAGCAGTACTTC
TRBD2	many	TRBV20-1	TRBJ2-1	CSARSPTSGDHNEQFF	TGCAGTGCTAGATCACCGACAAGCGGGGATCACAATGAGCAGTTCTTC
.	many	TRBV5-1	TRBJ1-1	CASNTGGSTEAFF	TGCGCCAGCAATACGGGGGGAAGTACTGAAGCTTTCTTT
TRBD1	many	TRBV5-1	TRBJ1-1	CASSSTQGGVTEAFF	TGCGCCAGCAGCTCTACACAGGGGGGGGTCACTGAAGCTTTCTTT
TRBD1	.	TRBV29-1	TRBJ2-7	CSVEGYTGVHEQYF	TGCAGCGTTGAAGGTTACACAGGGGTCCACGAGCAGTACTTC
.	many	TRBV11-2	TRBJ2-4	CASSSRLAKNIQYF	TGTGCCAGCAGCTCCAGATTAGCCAAAAACATTCAGTACTTC
.	many	TRBV6-6	TRBJ2-2	CASSYSPGELFF	TGTGCCAGCAGTTACAGCCCCGGGGAGCTGTTTTTT
.	many	TRBV7-3	TRBJ2-5	CASSPGIWGTQYF	TGTGCCAGCAGCCCAGGGATATGGGGGACCCAGTACTTC
.	many	TRBV20-1	TRBJ1-2	CSARGPDGANGGYTF	TGCAGTGCTAGAGGTCCCGACGGTGCTAATGGTGGCTACACCTTC
TRBD2	many	TRBV20-1	TRBJ2-7	CSAREGEGLAASYEQYF	TGCAGTGCTAGAGAGGGGGAGGGACTAGCGGCGTCCTACGAGCAGTACTTC
.	few	TRBV6-5	TRBJ2-2	CASSYVGELFF	TGTGCCAGCAGTTACGTCGGGGAGCTGTTTTTT
.	many	TRBV10-3	TRBJ1-2	CAISESAGYNYGYTF	TGTGCCATCAGTGAGTCGGCAGGTTATAACTATGGCTACACCTTC
TRBD1	many	TRBV5-1	TRBJ2-7	CASSFRAAGGEQYF	TGCGCCAGCAGCTTTAGGGCGGCAGGGGGCGAGCAGTACTTC
TRBD2	many	TRBV4-1	TRBJ2-1	CASSQVRLAVYNEQFF	TGCGCCAGCAGCCAAGTTCGACTAGCGGTCTACAATGAGCAGTTCTTC